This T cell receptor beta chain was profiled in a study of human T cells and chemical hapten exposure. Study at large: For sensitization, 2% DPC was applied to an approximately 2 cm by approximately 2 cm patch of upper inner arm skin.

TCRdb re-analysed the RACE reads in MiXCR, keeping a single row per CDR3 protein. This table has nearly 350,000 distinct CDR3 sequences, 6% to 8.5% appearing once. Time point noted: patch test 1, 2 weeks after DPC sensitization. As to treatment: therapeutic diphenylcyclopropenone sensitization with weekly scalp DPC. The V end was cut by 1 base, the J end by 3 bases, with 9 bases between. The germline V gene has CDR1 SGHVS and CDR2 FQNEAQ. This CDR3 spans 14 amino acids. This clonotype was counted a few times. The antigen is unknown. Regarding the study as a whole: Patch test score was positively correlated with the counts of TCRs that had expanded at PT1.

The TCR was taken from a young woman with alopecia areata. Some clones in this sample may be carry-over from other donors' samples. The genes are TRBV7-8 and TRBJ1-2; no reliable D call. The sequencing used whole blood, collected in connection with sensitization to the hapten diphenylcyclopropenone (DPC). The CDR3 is CASSLVGEYYGYTF. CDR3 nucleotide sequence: TGTGCCAGCAGCTTAGTCGGGGAATACTATGGCTACACCTTC.